This T cell receptor (beta chain) was captured in a study of cytomegalovirus exposure and HLA in healthy donors. Study-level points and caveats: The investigators catalogued under 200 TCR beta chains as cytomegalovirus-associated. In presence/absence analyses, roughly uniform sequencing depth across donors was assumed. TCR beta chain V- and J-gene trimming was linked, in a later analysis, to a missense variant in DCLRE1C. It was confirmed in vitro that a few of the CMV-associated chains were specific for CMV antigens.

This clone appeared a few times. Its antigen remains unknown. This CDR3 has 15 residues. CDR1 and CDR2 from the germline V gene are SGHRS and YFSETQ. After removal of 0 bases from V and 8 bases from J, the junction contained 5 bases not matched to a gene. PCR amplification relied on 60 Vbeta primers (plus 13 Jbeta primers). This table comes from immunoSEQ multiplex PCR, and its TCRdb copy is limited to in-frame clones, with some not included. The sample lists 100,000 to 150,000 clones, over 50% occurring once. The specimen was PBMCs. The chain links TRBV5-1 to TRBJ2-1; 10 bases map to TRBD2. The clonotype comes from a woman between 40 and 55 years old in good health and CMV-seropositive. The chain's CDR3 is CASSLETSGFDEQFF. DNA for the CDR3: TGCGCCAGCAGCTTGGAGACTAGCGGGTTCGATGAGCAGTTCTTC.